The clone carrying this T cell receptor beta chain has a handful of counts. Its antigen is still unknown. The data stem from a study of shared clonotypes between healthy human individuals. Findings of the study overall: At large depth, rarefaction still showed sorted-subset sequencing to be incomplete.

The ends lost 7 bases at V and 4 bases at J; junction bases unmatched: 6. The CDR3 is 13 amino acids. CDR1 and CDR2 from the germline V gene are ENHRY and SYGVKD. Over several immunoSEQ plates, each subset's genomic DNA was distributed in even portions. Profiling relied on immunoSEQ multiplex PCR, and the TCRdb table lists in-frame clones only, not all of them. The sample carries roughly 1 million clones, 65% to 80% recorded once. This receptor was obtained from a young man in good health. This chain links TRBV10-3 with TRBJ1-2; 7 bases align to TRBD1. Material: memory CD4+ T cells sorted from blood. Sample subset: CD45RA-negative fraction. In nucleotides, the CDR3 is TGTGCCATCACCCCGACAGGGACCTATGGCTACACCTTC. This codes for CAITPTGTYGYTF.